The rows below give T cell receptor beta chains drawn from one sample of a study of blood T cell repertoires in COVID-19. Produced via immunoSEQ multiplex PCR; TCRdb's table is partial and in-frame only. The data contain fewer than 450,000 clones, approximately 86% of them seen just once; the ten biggest clones take up approximately 2.1%. Sequences were obtained from PBMCs or T cells enriched from blood (not recorded which). These receptors originate from a woman aged 40 to 50 with acute COVID-19. Each CDR3 is given with its conserved first and last residue. Clone size is not always given. Where it is, it says once, few, many or a class for expanded clones.

j_gene | abundance | v_gene | CDR3aa
TRBJ1-3 | few | TRBV7-4 | CASSLLLAGAGNTIYF
TRBJ2-2 | few | TRBV6-5 | CASSYSQGELFF
TRBJ1-1 | - | TRBV6-1 | CASSEGGQMNTEAFF
TRBJ1-2 | - | TRBV3-1/TRBV3-2 | CASELGQGSCTF
TRBJ1-5 | - | TRBV19 | CASRDWGLGQPQHF
TRBJ1-6 | - | TRBV2 | CASRNTGDSPLHF
TRBJ1-3 | - | TRBV5-6 | CASSLGGDGNTIYF
TRBJ1-2 | - | TRBV9 | CASSSRTANYGYTF
TRBJ1-5 | - | TRBV4-1 | CASSQQGFNQPQHF
TRBJ2-1 | - | TRBV19 | CASSSERGPSGDEQFF
TRBJ2-1 | - | TRBV5-1 | CASSFAATSGGADEQFF
TRBJ2-2 | once | TRBV6-4 | CASSDSLGGRGSGGELFF
TRBJ1-4 | once | TRBV7-9 | CASSRQTGPTNEKLFF
TRBJ1-6 | - | TRBV6-6 | CASSYGGEPPLHF
TRBJ1-1 | - | TRBV7-2 | CASSPRGSYAEAFF
TRBJ1-2 | - | TRBV4-1 | CASSRKGQGPHYGYTF
TRBJ1-1 | - | TRBV29-1 | CSVESTVNTEAFF
TRBJ2-1 | - | TRBV6-4 | CASSASGGSYNEQFF
TRBJ2-7 | - | TRBV6-2/TRBV6-3 | CASSYSFRNSTSGGTAYEQYF
TRBJ1-2 | - | TRBV10-3 | CAISEGRSYGYTF
TRBJ1-5 | - | TRBV6-6 | CASSRRGGNQPQHF
TRBJ1-2 | - | TRBV6-5 | CASSAGANYGYTF
TRBJ1-6 | - | TRBV18 | CASSPNRVSYNSPLHF
TRBJ1-1 | - | TRBV6-5 | CASSWGNLNTEAFF
TRBJ2-7 | - | TRBV25-1 | CASSELTSGGHLHF
TRBJ1-1 | - | TRBV5-1 | CASSFRGNTEAFF
TRBJ1-1 | - | TRBV4-1 | CASSTRQGSTEAFF
TRBJ1-2 | - | TRBV5-1 | CASSLDGANYGYTF
TRBJ1-6 | - | TRBV7-9 | CASSLGAPNSPLHF
TRBJ1-2 | - | TRBV18 | CASSPASGQGVPNYGYTF
TRBJ1-6 | - | TRBV12-3/TRBV12-4 | CASSYHRSPLHF
TRBJ1-2 | - | TRBV15 | CATSRKRDRETFNYGYTF
TRBJ1-2 | - | TRBV27 | CASSIDRDGYGYTF
TRBJ1-3 | - | TRBV5-1 | CASSLGQAGNTIYF
TRBJ2-2 | - | TRBV19 | CASSIAQGTGELFF
TRBJ2-3 | - | TRBV25-1 | CASSELSTDTQYF
TRBJ2-7 | - | TRBV6-5 | CASTPWTGRDREQYF
TRBJ1-4 | few | TRBV7-2 | CASSLVDRGNEKLFF
TRBJ2-2 | - | TRBV11-2 | CASSLGERYTGELFF
TRBJ1-2 | - | TRBV23-1 | CASSQRDPHYGYTF
TRBJ2-1 | - | TRBV3-1/TRBV3-2 | CASSQDRAGGYNEQFF
TRBJ1-1 | once | TRBV2 | CASRAMGQGLTEAFF
TRBJ2-1 | once | TRBV4-2 | CASSQVASGGNEQFF
TRBJ1-1 | - | TRBV18 | CASSPNGHTEAFF
TRBJ2-5 | once | TRBV19 | CASSPGVETQYF